In its sample, the clone carrying this T cell receptor beta chain was seen many times. The data originate from a study of early T cells in non-severe SARS-CoV-2 infection. Looking at the study overall: Chains from this unsorted whole-blood bulk RNA could not be paired.

Researchers attached unique molecular identifiers to individual cDNA molecules. TCRdb reprocessed the 5' RACE reads with MiXCR, giving one entry per CDR3 protein. The top ten clones hold 3% of a sample with approximately 76,000 distinct CDR3 sequences, about 14% of them seen once. The CDR3 is 15 residues long. Material for sequencing was whole blood. V gene TRBV21-1 combines with J gene TRBJ2-1; TRBD1 was called by the table and not checked on the DNA. TRBV21-1 is a recognized pseudogene. The sequence was collected from an adult who was a healthcare worker with PCR-confirmed SARS-CoV-2 infection or an uninfected control (not recorded which). CDR3 protein: CASRIVRQGYNEQFF. Written as DNA, the CDR3 is TGTGCCAGCAGGATAGTCCGACAGGGCTACAATGAGCAGTTCTTC.